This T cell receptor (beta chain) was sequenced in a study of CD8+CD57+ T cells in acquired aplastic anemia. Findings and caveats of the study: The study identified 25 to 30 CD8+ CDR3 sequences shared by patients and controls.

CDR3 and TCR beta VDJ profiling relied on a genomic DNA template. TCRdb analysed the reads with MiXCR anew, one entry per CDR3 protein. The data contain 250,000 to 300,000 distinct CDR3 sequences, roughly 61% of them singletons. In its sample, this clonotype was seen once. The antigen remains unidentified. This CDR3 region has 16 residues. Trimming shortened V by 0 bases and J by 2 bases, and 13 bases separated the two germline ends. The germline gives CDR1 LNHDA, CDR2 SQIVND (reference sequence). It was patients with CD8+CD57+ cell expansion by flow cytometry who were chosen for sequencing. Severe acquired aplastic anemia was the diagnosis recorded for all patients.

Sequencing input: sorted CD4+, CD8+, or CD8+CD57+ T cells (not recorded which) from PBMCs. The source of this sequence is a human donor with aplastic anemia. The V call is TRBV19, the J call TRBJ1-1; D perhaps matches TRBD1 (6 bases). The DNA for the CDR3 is TGTGCCAGTAGTATAGATTCCGCAGGGGCAAACACTGAAGCTTTCTTT. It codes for CASSIDSAGANTEAFF.